One and the same sample provided the 20 T cell receptor beta chains below, sequenced in a study of OX40 agonist ivuxolimab in advanced cancers. The method was immunoSEQ multiplex PCR; TCRdb's version includes in-frame clones alone and lacks a portion of them. Among 69,000 or so clones listed, around 83% were seen once. The source material was CD4+ or CD8+ T cells sorted from blood, sampled in a trial of the OX40 agonist ivuxolimab. The receptor set was obtained from an adult with an advanced solid tumor such as melanoma, head and neck, liver or kidney cancer.

This chain connects TRBV2 to TRBJ2-4; 15 bases fit TRBD2. The CDR3 runs to 17 residues. CDR1 and CDR2 from the germline V gene are SNHLY and FYNNEI. With V trimmed by 5 bases and J by 4 bases, 6 bases remained unmatched. The CDR3 DNA sequence: TGTGCCAGCAGTTGGACTAGCGGGGGGGCCGCGAAAAACATTCAGTACTTC. Its protein is CASSWTSGGAAKNIQYF.

V and J are TRBV5-1 and TRBJ2-2, with no clear D. Germline V gene data show CDR1 as SGHRS and CDR2 as YFSETQ. V lost 7 bases, J lost 0 bases, and 13 bases lay in between. The CDR3 runs to 15 residues. The CDR3 reads CASEPGRPNTGELFF. The DNA for the CDR3 is TGCGCCAGCGAGCCGGGCAGGCCGAACACCGGGGAGCTGTTTTTT.

The V gene is TRBV6-6, the J gene TRBJ2-3; D is undetermined. The V end lost 1 base, the J end lost 1 base, and 3 bases lay between the germline ends. This CDR3 has 13 amino acids. CDR1 and CDR2 (germline): MNHNY, SVGAGI (reference sequence). The CDR3 reads CASSYYRTDTQYF. CDR3 bases: TGTGCCAGCAGTTACTATCGCACAGATACGCAGTATTTT.

This rearrangement joins TRBV7-6 to TRBJ2-5, with a tentative D call TRBD2 (7 bases). CDR1 SGHVS and CDR2 FNYEAQ come from the germline V gene. V was trimmed by 6 bases and J by 2 bases, leaving 10 bases between them. The length of the CDR3 is 13 residues. The CDR3: CASRGGGQETQYF. DNA of the CDR3: TGTGCCAGCAGAGGGGGGGGGCAAGAGACCCAGTACTTC.

CDR3 in DNA: TGTGCCAGCAGCACCAGCCTTGACAGGGACCACAATGAGCAGTTCTTC. Translated: CASSTSLDRDHNEQFF. This rearrangement joins TRBV21-1 to TRBJ2-1; TRBD1, the table's D call, lacks a check against the DNA. TRBV21-1 constitutes a pseudogene. There are 16 residues in the CDR3.

Many counts were recorded for this clone. This CDR3 is also generated by other DNA sequences in the sample. The V and J genes are TRBV28 and TRBJ1-2, with TRBD1 matching 10 bases. The V segment lost 5 bases and the J segment 3 bases; nucleotides outside the gene matches: 3. Per germline, CDR1 MDHEN and CDR2 SYDVKM. The CDR3 runs 14 residues. CDR3 DNA sequence: TGTGCCAGCAGTACGACAGGGGGCGACTATGGCTACACCTTC. Protein product: CASSTTGGDYGYTF.

The chain is built from TRBV20-1 and TRBJ1-1; D not certain. Per the germline V gene, CDR1 is DFQATT and CDR2 is SNEGSKA (reference sequence). This CDR3 contains 11 residues. V was trimmed by 5 bases and J by 1 base, leaving 5 bases between them. The CDR3 region has the DNA TGCAGTGCTTTACAGAACACTGAAGCTTTCTTT. Its protein is CSALQNTEAFF.

The chain carries TRBV4-3 and TRBJ2-4; D gene unclear. Germline CDR1 is LGHNA and CDR2 is YSLEER. CDR3 length: 15 residues. V was clipped by 3 bases and J by 7 bases, with 16 bases between them. CDR3 protein: CASSQVANDLNIQYF. The CDR3 bases are TGCGCCAGCAGCCAGGTGGCGAACGATCTGAACATTCAGTACTTC.

The rearrangement links TRBV5-7 to TRBJ1-2, with no clear D. TRBV5-7 is designated an ORF whose function remains uncertain. V was cut by 4 bases and J by 3 bases, with 16 bases left in between. The CDR3 sequence is 15 residues long. The CDR3 coding sequence is TGTGCCAGCAGCGGAGGGAGGGAATACCACTATGGCTACACCTTC. Amino acids: CASSGGREYHYGYTF.

This chain joins TRBV18 and TRBJ2-5; D is unresolved. Trimming took off 3 bases at V and 2 bases at J, with 10 bases between the two ends. The CDR3 contains 14 residues. Germline V gene data show CDR1 as KGHSH and CDR2 as LQKENI. CDR3 region: CASSPLTSQETQYF. The CDR3 bases are TGTGCCAGCTCACCTCTGACATCACAAGAGACCCAGTACTTC.

The J gene is TRBJ1-1, the V gene TRBV4-1; perhaps TRBD1 as D (6 bases). Germline V gene lookup returns CDR1 MGHRA and CDR2 YSYEKL. This CDR3 comprises 14 residues. Between the trimmed V and J ends, which lost 7 bases and 1 base, there was a span of 13 bases. CDR3 sequence reads: CASKTGTSNTEAFF. The CDR3 region has the DNA TGCGCCAGCAAGACCGGGACATCGAACACTGAAGCTTTCTTT.

The chain links TRBV6-1 to TRBJ2-1, with a possible D match to TRBD2 (6 bases). V lost 3 bases and J lost 3, with 12 bases in between. This CDR3 contains 15 residues. Germline V gives CDR1 MNHNS, CDR2 SASEGT. The CDR3 sequence is CASSDFRGNYNEQFF. CDR3 coding DNA: TGTGCCAGCAGTGACTTTCGCGGGAACTACAATGAGCAGTTCTTC.

This clone occurred once. The chain carries TRBV6-1 and TRBJ2-7; tentatively, D is TRBD1 or TRBD2 (5 bases each). V shed 3 bases and J shed 5 bases, with 14 bases lying between them. The CDR3 is 14 residues long. Germline CDR1 and CDR2: MNHNS and SASEGT. The CDR3 here is CASSDWFRGDEQYF. CDR3 in DNA: TGTGCCAGCAGTGACTGGTTCCGGGGCGACGAGCAGTACTTC.

The chain joins TRBV18 to TRBJ1-1; D unclear. The germline V gene has CDR1 KGHSH and CDR2 LQKENI. Trimming pared 6 bases from V and 5 bases from J, leaving 13 bases between. The CDR3 has 13 amino acids. The chain's CDR3 is CASSGGGKTEAFF. The CDR3 DNA is TGTGCCAGCTCCGGCGGTGGTAAAACTGAAGCTTTCTTT. Drawing the rest from reference TRBV18 and TRBJ1-1, the complete variable domain is NAGVMQNPRHLVRRRGQEARLRCSPMKGHSHVYWYRQLPEEGLKFMVYLQKENIIDESGMPKERFSAEFPKEGPSILRIQQVVRGDSAAYFCASSGGGKTEAFFGQGTRLTVV.

V is TRBV6-5 and J is TRBJ2-1; D not certain. This CDR3 region has 14 residues. Germline loops: CDR1 MNHEY, CDR2 SVGAGI. Trimming removed 0 bases from V and 7 bases from J, with 10 bases in between. CDR3 loop: CASSYSIPRNEQFF. CDR3 in DNA: TGTGCCAGCAGTTACTCGATTCCTCGAAATGAGCAGTTCTTC.

The gene calls are TRBV7-2 and TRBJ2-3, with D perhaps matching TRBD1 or TRBD2 (5 bases each). In germline, CDR1 is SGHTA, CDR2 FQGNSA. The V gene lost 5 bases and the J gene lost 6 bases, with 15 bases spanning the gap. This CDR3 spans 14 amino acids. The CDR3 nucleotides are TGTGCCAGCAGCCCCCTTGGGGGTCGGGATACGCAGTATTTT. Translating it yields CASSPLGGRDTQYF.

CDR3 loop: CASSSGGYGYTF. The CDR3, as DNA: TGTGCCAGCAGCTCAGGGGGTTATGGCTACACCTTC. The chain joins TRBV7-2 to TRBJ1-2; 7 bases are a match to TRBD1. J lost 5 bases, V lost 4 bases, and 1 base had no gene match. The V gene's germline CDR1 is SGHTA and CDR2 FQGNSA. This CDR3 spans 12 amino acids. Filled out from reference TRBV7-2 and TRBJ1-2, the complete variable domain reads GAGVSQSPSNKVTEKGKDVELRCDPISGHTALYWYRQSLGQGLEFLIYFQGNSAPDKSGLPSDRFSAERTGGSVSTLTIQRTQQEDSAVYLCASSSGGYGYTFGSGTRLTVV.

DNA of the CDR3: TGTGCCAGCAGCCAAGACCCAGCGGGAGGGGTCACAGATACGCAGTATTTT. Translation: CASSQDPAGGVTDTQYF. V and J are TRBV4-2 and TRBJ2-3; 10 nucleotides align to TRBD2. V shed 0 bases and J 2 bases; nucleotides not matched to a gene: 5. CDR3 length: 17 amino acids. The germline gives CDR1 LGHNA, CDR2 YNFKEQ.

This chain connects TRBV2 to TRBJ1-4; 8 nucleotides agree with TRBD1. V shed 5 bases and J 3 bases; nucleotides not matched to a gene: 5. CDR3 length: 15 amino acids. CDR1 SNHLY and CDR2 FYNNEI come from the germline V gene. In DNA, the CDR3 is TGTGCCAGCAGTTCCCAGGGGGCGGCTAATGAAAAACTGTTTTTT. Its protein product is CASSSQGAANEKLFF. The variable domain in full, completed from reference TRBV2 and TRBJ1-4, reads EPEVTQTPSHQVTQMGQEVILRCVPISNHLYFYWYRQILGQKVEFLVSFYNNEISEKSEIFDDQFSVERPDGSNFTLKIRSTKLEDSAMYFCASSSQGAANEKLFFGSGTQLSVL.

A few counts support this clone. J is TRBJ1-5 and V is TRBV6-5; D might be TRBD1 (6 bases). V was pared by 6 bases and J by 2 bases, with 14 bases between. The CDR3 sequence is 15 residues long. In germline, CDR1 is MNHEY, CDR2 SVGAGI. CDR3 protein: CASRRTRTGNQPQHF. DNA for the CDR3: TGTGCCAGCAGACGAACAAGGACAGGCAATCAGCCCCAGCATTTT.